This TCR beta chain was captured in a study of graft-versus-host responses after intestinal transplantation. Overall study: As for transplant type, recipients had multivisceral, liver-intestinal, or isolated intestinal grafts. The study gave all recipients anti-thymocyte globulin induction, then tacrolimus and steroids for about 3 years. Overall study findings and caveats: Circulating GvH clone levels at their peak were associated with HvG declines (early post-transplant). Investigators detected GvH clones in recipient marrow, with some emerging earlier in ileum or blood.

For this clone: No antigen is known for it.

The repertoire was sequenced with immunoSEQ multiplex PCR; TCRdb's copy has only in-frame clones and lacks some. The data show about 120,000 clones, about 93% seen once. The CDR3 length is 18 residues. After removal of 3 bases from V and 6 bases from J, the junction contained 16 bases not matched to a gene. CDR1 is SGHRS and CDR2 is YFSETQ in the germline V gene. Sequencing used unstimulated CD4+ T cells sorted from spleen or lymph node cells, obtained before intestinal transplant. This receptor was taken from a human donor who received an intestinal transplant. The chain has TRBV5-1 and TRBJ2-1, with 9 bases matching TRBD1. The CDR3, as DNA: TGCGCCAGCAGCTCCCCGGAGGGAGGGACAGGGAAGGTCAATGAGCAGTTCTTC. Translated, it gives CASSSPEGGTGKVNEQFF.